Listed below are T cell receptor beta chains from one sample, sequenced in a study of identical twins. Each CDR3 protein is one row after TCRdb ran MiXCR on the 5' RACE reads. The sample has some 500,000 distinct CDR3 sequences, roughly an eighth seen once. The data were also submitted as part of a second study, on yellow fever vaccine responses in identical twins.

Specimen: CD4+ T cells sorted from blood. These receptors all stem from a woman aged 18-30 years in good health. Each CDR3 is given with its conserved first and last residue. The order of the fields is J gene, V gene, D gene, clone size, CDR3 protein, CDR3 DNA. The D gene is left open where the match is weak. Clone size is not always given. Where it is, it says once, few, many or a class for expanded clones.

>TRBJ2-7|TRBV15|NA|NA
CATSRDLRYEQYF
TGTGCCACCAGCAGAGATTTACGCTACGAGCAGTACTTC
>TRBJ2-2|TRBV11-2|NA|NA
CASSVVRVENTGELFF
TGTGCCAGCAGCGTTGTGAGGGTAGAGAACACCGGGGAGCTGTTTTTT
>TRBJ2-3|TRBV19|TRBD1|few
CASNSGTGATDTQYF
TGTGCCAGTAATTCCGGGACAGGAGCTACAGATACGCAGTATTTT
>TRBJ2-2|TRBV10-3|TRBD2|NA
CATTGLVDTGELFF
TGTGCCACCACCGGACTAGTTGACACCGGGGAGCTGTTTTTT
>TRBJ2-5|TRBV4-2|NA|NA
CASSPRTRQETQYF
TGTGCCAGCAGCCCGAGGACCCGCCAGGAGACCCAGTACTTC
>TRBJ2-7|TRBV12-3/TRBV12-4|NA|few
CASSFRYRDLNEQYF
TGTGCCAGCAGTTTCCGATACAGGGACCTAAACGAGCAGTACTTC
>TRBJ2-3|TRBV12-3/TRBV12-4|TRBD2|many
CASSLGGSVTDTQYF
TGTGCCAGCAGTTTGGGCGGGAGTGTCACAGATACGCAGTATTTT
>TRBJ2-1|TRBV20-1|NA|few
CSARDPSSAGYNEQFF
TGCAGTGCTAGAGATCCGTCTAGCGCCGGATACAATGAGCAGTTCTTC
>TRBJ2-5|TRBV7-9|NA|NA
CASSLQPRSTETQYF
TGTGCCAGCAGCCTTCAGCCCCGGTCCACAGAGACCCAGTACTTC
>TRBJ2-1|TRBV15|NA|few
CATSRTPGDEQFF
TGTGCCACCAGCAGGACTCCAGGGGATGAGCAGTTCTTC
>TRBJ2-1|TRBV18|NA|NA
CASSPPDSYNEQFF
TGTGCCAGCTCACCACCTGATTCCTACAATGAGCAGTTCTTC
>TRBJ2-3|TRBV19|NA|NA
CASSITGTDTQYF
TGTGCCAGTAGTATTACTGGAACAGATACGCAGTATTTT
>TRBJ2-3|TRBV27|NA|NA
CASSPLWGAVGTDTQYF
TGTGCCAGCAGCCCCTTATGGGGGGCCGTTGGCACAGATACGCAGTATTTT
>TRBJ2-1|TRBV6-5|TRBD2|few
CASSYDGTSGYNEQFF
TGTGCCAGCAGTTACGACGGGACTAGCGGATACAATGAGCAGTTCTTC
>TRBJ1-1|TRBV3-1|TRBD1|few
CASSHWTGASNTEAFF
TGTGCCAGCAGCCATTGGACAGGGGCCTCGAACACTGAAGCTTTCTTT
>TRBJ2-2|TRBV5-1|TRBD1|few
CASSNPGQGTTGELFF
TGCGCCAGCAGCAACCCTGGACAGGGGACCACCGGGGAGCTGTTTTTT
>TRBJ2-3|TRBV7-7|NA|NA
CASSFRARTDTQYF
TGTGCTAGCAGCTTCCGCGCGCGGACAGATACGCAGTATTTT
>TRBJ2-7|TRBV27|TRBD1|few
CASRGGQGYEQYF
TGTGCCAGCAGAGGGGGACAGGGCTACGAGCAGTACTTC
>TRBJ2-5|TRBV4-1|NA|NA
CASSQDPSRETQYF
TGCGCCAGCAGCCAAGATCCTAGTCGGGAGACCCAGTACTTC
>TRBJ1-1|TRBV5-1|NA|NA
CASSLGLAGNEAFF
TGCGCCAGCAGCTTGGGATTGGCAGGGAATGAAGCTTTCTTT
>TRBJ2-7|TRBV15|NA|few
CATSREGSYEQYF
TGTGCCACCAGCAGAGAGGGATCCTACGAGCAGTACTTC
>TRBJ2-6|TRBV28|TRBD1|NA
CASRTRQGTGVSGANVLTF
TGTGCCAGCCGAACCCGCCAAGGGACAGGGGTCTCTGGGGCCAACGTCCTGACTTTC
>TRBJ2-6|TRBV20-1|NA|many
CSAPVSGANVLTF
TGCAGTGCTCCGGTTTCTGGGGCCAACGTCCTGACTTTC
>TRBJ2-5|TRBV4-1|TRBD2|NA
CASSQESGRGETQYF
TGCGCCAGCAGCCAGGAGAGCGGGAGGGGAGAGACCCAGTACTTC
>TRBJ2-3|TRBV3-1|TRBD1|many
CASSSTGADTQYF
TGTGCCAGCAGCTCGACAGGGGCAGATACGCAGTATTTT
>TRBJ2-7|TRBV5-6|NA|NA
CASSLGSRHLLRYEQYF
TGTGCCAGCAGCCTAGGTAGTCGCCACTTGCTACGCTACGAGCAGTACTTC
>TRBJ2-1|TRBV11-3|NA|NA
CASSLEAGWLKGLRFF
TGTGCCAGCAGCTTAGAGGCAGGGTGGCTGAAGGGGCTAAGGTTCTTC
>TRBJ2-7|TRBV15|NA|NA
CATSRDQENYEQYF
TGTGCCACCAGCAGAGATCAAGAGAACTACGAGCAGTACTTC
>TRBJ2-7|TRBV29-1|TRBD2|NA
CSVEFVASGVGEQYF
TGCAGCGTTGAGTTTGTGGCTAGCGGGGTGGGCGAGCAGTACTTC
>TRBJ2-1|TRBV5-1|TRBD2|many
CASGREVSSYNEQFF
TGCGCCAGCGGGAGGGAGGTTAGCTCCTACAATGAGCAGTTCTTC
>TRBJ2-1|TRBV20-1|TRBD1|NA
CSARVPGQGVYEQFF
TGCAGTGCTAGAGTACCGGGACAGGGGGTCTATGAGCAGTTCTTC
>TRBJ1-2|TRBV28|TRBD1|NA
CASSGQGRTSYGYTF
TGTGCCAGCAGTGGACAGGGGAGGACTAGCTATGGCTACACCTTC
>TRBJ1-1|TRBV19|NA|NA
CASSIEGVGTEAFF
TGTGCCAGTAGTATAGAGGGCGTTGGCACTGAAGCTTTCTTT
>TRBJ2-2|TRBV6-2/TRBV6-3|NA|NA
CATRRVYAGELFF
TGTGCCACCCGAAGGGTTTACGCCGGGGAGCTGTTTTTT
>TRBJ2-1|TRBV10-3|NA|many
CAMGPGEYNEQFF
TGTGCCATGGGTCCCGGGGAATACAATGAGCAGTTCTTC
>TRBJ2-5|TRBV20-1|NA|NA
CSAIHLGETQYF
TGCAGTGCTATACACCTGGGGGAGACCCAGTACTTC
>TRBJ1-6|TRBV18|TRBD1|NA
CASSPAERGQSDSPLHF
TGTGCCAGCTCACCGGCAGAGAGGGGACAGTCCGATTCACCCCTCCACTTT
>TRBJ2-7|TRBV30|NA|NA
CAWRAGVGPYEQYF
TGTGCCTGGAGGGCAGGGGTGGGTCCCTACGAGCAGTACTTC
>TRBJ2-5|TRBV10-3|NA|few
CAISADFGETQYF
TGTGCCATCAGTGCGGATTTTGGAGAGACCCAGTACTTC
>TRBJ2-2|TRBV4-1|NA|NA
CASSPRGLTNTGELFF
TGCGCCAGCAGCCCCAGAGGACTAACGAACACCGGGGAGCTGTTTTTT
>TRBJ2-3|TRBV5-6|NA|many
CASSLGRRSTDTQYF
TGTGCCAGCAGCTTGGGGCGTCGCAGCACAGATACGCAGTATTTT